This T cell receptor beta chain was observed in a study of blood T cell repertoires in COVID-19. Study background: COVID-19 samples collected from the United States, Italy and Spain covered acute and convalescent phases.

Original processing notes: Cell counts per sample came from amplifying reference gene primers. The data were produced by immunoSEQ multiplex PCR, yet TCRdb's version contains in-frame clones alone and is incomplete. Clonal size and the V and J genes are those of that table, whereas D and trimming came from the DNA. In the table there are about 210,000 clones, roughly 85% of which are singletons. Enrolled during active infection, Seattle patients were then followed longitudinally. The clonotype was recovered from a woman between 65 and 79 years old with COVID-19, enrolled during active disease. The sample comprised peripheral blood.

CDR3 coding DNA: TGCAGCGTAGGGACAGGAACATATGGCTACACCTTC. Encoded protein: CSVGTGTYGYTF. V and J are TRBV29-1 and TRBJ1-2; TRBD1 matches at 8 bases. Trimming took 6 bases from V and 5 from J; bases not matched to a gene: 5. The germline V gene has CDR1 SQVTM and CDR2 ANQGSEA. The CDR3 extends over 12 amino acids.